Below are 7 T cell receptor beta chains sequenced from a single sample in a study of early T cells in non-severe SARS-CoV-2 infection. TCRdb ran MiXCR on the 5' RACE reads and lists one entry per CDR3 protein. The sample consists of 75,000 to 100,000 distinct CDR3 sequences, approximately 15% of them appearing once. Source material: whole blood. Every receptor here comes from an adult who was a healthcare worker with PCR-confirmed SARS-CoV-2 infection or an uninfected control (not recorded which).

This clonotype was counted at least ten times. V is TRBV20-1 and J is TRBJ2-5; 11 nucleotides align to TRBD2. Germline CDR1 reads DFQATT; CDR2 reads SNEGSKA (reference sequence). The CDR3 is 14 amino acids. Germline trimming cut 5 bases from V and 3 bases from J; bases unmatched to any gene: 5. The DNA for the CDR3 is TGCAGTGCTGTAGCGGGAGGGGCGAAAGAGACCCAGTACTTC. It codes for CSAVAGGAKETQYF.

The rearrangement links TRBV9 to TRBJ2-1, with 12 bases identical to TRBD2. V gave up 0 bases and J gave up 5 bases; unmatched junction bases: 6. CDR3 length: 17 residues. CDR1 SGDLS and CDR2 YYNGEE come from the germline V gene. The CDR3 is CASSVARLAGGDNEQFF. For the CDR3, the DNA is TGTGCCAGCAGCGTAGCTAGGCTAGCGGGGGGGGACAATGAGCAGTTCTTC.

This clonotype was observed a few times. The rearrangement uses TRBV6-5 and TRBJ2-2; 7 bases fit TRBD1. The length of the CDR3 is 14 residues. With V trimmed by 6 bases and J by 5 bases, 6 bases remained unmatched. Germline lookup yields CDR1 MNHEY and CDR2 SVGAGI. DNA for the CDR3: TGTGCCAGCAGGCCGACAGGGTTGACCGGGGAGCTGTTTTTT. Its protein product is CASRPTGLTGELFF.

The chain employs TRBV3-1 and TRBJ2-7; 7 bases fit TRBD2. The CDR3 consists of 14 residues. J gave up 6 bases and V 1 base, and 6 bases lay outside the gene matches. Germline V gene lookup returns CDR1 LGHDT and CDR2 YNNKEL (reference sequence). Here the CDR3 DNA reads TGTGCCAGCAGCCAAGTTCTAGCGGCCGGCGAGCAGTACTTC. It encodes CASSQVLAAGEQYF.

This clonotype turned up a few times. The chain is built from TRBV30 and TRBJ1-2; no definite D call. The CDR3 is 14 residues long. Trimming stripped 0 bases from V and 5 bases from J, with 13 bases between. Germline V gives CDR1 GTSNPN, CDR2 SVGIG (reference sequence). This CDR3 is CAWSVREGGYGYTF. CDR3 in DNA: TGTGCCTGGAGTGTACGTGAAGGAGGTTATGGCTACACCTTC.

Only a few counts were recorded for this clonotype. The rearrangement links TRBV4-3 to TRBJ2-2; TRBD2 matches 7 bases. Germline CDR1 reads LGHNA; CDR2 reads YSLEER. The junction had 10 bases not matched to a gene; V was cut back by 4 bases and J by 2 bases. This CDR3 has 17 amino acids. CDR3 DNA sequence: TGCGCCAGCAGCCTGGCTGCGGGAGTAGATAACACCGGGGAGCTGTTTTTT. Protein: CASSLAAGVDNTGELFF.

The rearrangement uses TRBV11-2 and TRBJ1-6; D unclear. V dropped 1 base and J dropped 0 bases, with 10 bases sitting between them. The CDR3 has 17 residues. Germline V gene sequence: CDR1 SGHAT, CDR2 FQNNGV. The CDR3 reads CASSLVGRSSYNSPLHF. As DNA, the CDR3 is TGTGCCAGCAGCTTAGTAGGACGGAGCTCCTATAATTCACCCCTCCACTTT.